This is a list of T cell receptor beta chains from one sample in a study of CD8+CD57+ T cells in acquired aplastic anemia. TCRdb re-called the reads with MiXCR, one entry per CDR3 protein. Altogether roughly 160,000 distinct CDR3 sequences are present, under 55% being singletons, with the ten largest covering 2.5% to 3.5%. The source material was sorted CD4+, CD8+, or CD8+CD57+ T cells (not recorded which) from PBMCs. The origin of the receptors is a human donor with aplastic anemia. Each CDR3 is given with its conserved first and last residue. The order of the fields is V gene, D gene, clone size, J gene, CDR3 DNA, CDR3 protein. The D gene is left open where the match is weak. Some rows have no size entry. The others give once, few or many, or a class for an expanded clone.

TRBV2	-	-	TRBJ1-3	TGTGCCAGCAGTGAAGTTCCGAGCTCTGGAAACACCATATATTTT	CASSEVPSSGNTIYF
TRBV5-4	-	-	TRBJ2-2	TGTGCCAGCAGGGTTGTTTCCGGGGAGCTGTTTTTT	CASRVVSGELFF
TRBV5-6	TRBD1	few	TRBJ2-2	TGTGCCAGCAGCGAACCGGGACAGGGTTGGTCCGGGGAGCTGTTTTTT	CASSEPGQGWSGELFF
TRBV20-1	TRBD1	-	TRBJ1-5	TGCAGTGCTACTAACGTGGACAGGGTCGGTAATCAGCCCCAGCATTTT	CSATNVDRVGNQPQHF
TRBV19	-	-	TRBJ2-7	TGTGCCAGCTCCACGGGGAGCCCACCTAATTACGAGCAGTACTTC	CASSTGSPPNYEQYF
TRBV5-4	TRBD2	many	TRBJ2-5	TGTGCCAGCAGCTTTCCTAGCGGGAGTAGAGAGACCCAGTACTTC	CASSFPSGSRETQYF
TRBV18	-	few	TRBJ2-5	TGTGCCAGCTCACCAACGGCAGATCAAGAGACCCAGTACTTC	CASSPTADQETQYF
TRBV5-1	-	-	TRBJ2-2	TGCGCCAGCAGAGAGGGGCCTTACACCGGGGAGCTGTTTTTT	CASREGPYTGELFF
TRBV5-8	-	-	TRBJ1-2	TGTGCCAGCAGCTTTCCAGGCTTCTATGGCTACACCTTC	CASSFPGFYGYTF
TRBV11-2	TRBD1	few	TRBJ2-5	TGTGCTAGCAGCTTAGATCCCCCGACAGGGGGCTTGGAGACCCAGTACTTC	CASSLDPPTGGLETQYF
TRBV9	-	many	TRBJ1-2	TGTGCCAGCAGCGTAGCGGACAGTAGCTATGGCTACACCTTC	CASSVADSSYGYTF
TRBV10-1	-	many	TRBJ1-5	TGCGCCAGCAGTGAGTCATCACAGAGCAATCAGCCCCAGCATTTT	CASSESSQSNQPQHF
TRBV19	-	many	TRBJ1-2	TGTGCCAGTAGTATAGGACAGGCCGGGGGCTACACCTTC	CASSIGQAGGYTF
TRBV12-3/TRBV12-4	TRBD2	-	TRBJ2-1	TGTGCCAGCAGTTCCACAGGACTAGCGGGAGGGGGTGTGTCCTACAATGAGCAGTTCTTC	CASSSTGLAGGGVSYNEQFF
TRBV7-2	-	many	TRBJ1-6	TGTGCCAGCAGCTTAGAAGGGTTGGACTATAATTCACCCCTCCACTTT	CASSLEGLDYNSPLHF
TRBV10-3	TRBD1	-	TRBJ1-5	TGTGCCAGCAGTCAAACAGGGGGCATCGATCAGCCCCAGCATTTT	CASSQTGGIDQPQHF
TRBV5-1	-	-	TRBJ2-3	TGCGCCAGCAGCTTGGCCAAGACTAGGGGCACAGGTACGCAGTATTTT	CASSLAKTRGTGTQYF
TRBV25-1	-	few	TRBJ1-4	TGTGCCAGCAGTTTAGGGGGGCCGGGGTACGAAAAACTGTTTTTT	CASSLGGPGYEKLFF
TRBV7-9	TRBD2	-	TRBJ2-5	TGTGCCAGCAGCTGGCCTAGCCGGGAGGGAGGGGAGACCCAGTACTTC	CASSWPSREGGETQYF
TRBV29-1	-	-	TRBJ2-5	TGCAGCGTTGTGTTGGAAAACCAAGAGACCCAGTACTTC	CSVVLENQETQYF
TRBV7-8	TRBD1	few	TRBJ1-1	TGTGCCAGCAGCTGGGGACAGGGGGTCACTGAAGCTTTCTTT	CASSWGQGVTEAFF
TRBV10-3	-	-	TRBJ2-3	TGTGCCATCAGATCTGTGCGGGATACGCAGTATTTT	CAIRSVRDTQYF
TRBV5-1	-	many	TRBJ2-7	TGCGCCAGCAGCTTGGGGATCCAGCTTGGGGAGCAGTACTTC	CASSLGIQLGEQYF
TRBV2	-	-	TRBJ2-4	TGTGCCAGCAGTTTACCCCAGGGGATCGGCAAAAACATTCAGTACTTC	CASSLPQGIGKNIQYF
TRBV7-2	TRBD1	many	TRBJ1-2	TGTGCCAGCAGCTACGGACAGGGGGTCGGGTATGGCTACACCTTC	CASSYGQGVGYGYTF
TRBV6-5	TRBD2	-	TRBJ2-7	TGTGCCAGCGGTTGGGGGACTAGCGGGGTGCACTACGAGCAGTACTTC	CASGWGTSGVHYEQYF
TRBV7-3	TRBD2	-	TRBJ2-7	TGTGCCAGCAGCCAAGAGGGACTAGCGGGAGACGAGCAGTACTTC	CASSQEGLAGDEQYF
TRBV7-8	-	-	TRBJ1-1	TGTGCCAGCAGCCTAGGGGCGGACACTGAAGCTCTCTTT	CASSLGADTEALF
TRBV10-3	-	-	TRBJ2-7	TGTGCCAGCAGTTACGCCCAGGGGACGGGGGAGCAGTACTTC	CASSYAQGTGEQYF
TRBV5-6	-	many	TRBJ1-2	TGTGCCAGCAGCTTGTCCCAGGCGTACACCTTC	CASSLSQAYTF
TRBV29-1	TRBD1	once	TRBJ1-4	TGCAGCGTTGCAGCCGGGACAGTAACAAGAAAACTGTTTTTT	CSVAAGTVTRKLFF
TRBV10-3	-	-	TRBJ1-3	TGTGCCATCAGTGCCGGCAGGGAGGGAAACACCATATATTTT	CAISAGREGNTIYF
TRBV9	-	-	TRBJ2-7	TGTGCCAGCAGCGTAGGAGTAGCAAAATCCTACGAGCAGTACTTC	CASSVGVAKSYEQYF
TRBV25-1	-	once	TRBJ2-2	TGTGCCAGCAGCGCGACCTCCAGCCCCCGCGGGGAGCTGTTTTTT	CASSATSSPRGELFF
TRBV12-3/TRBV12-4	-	many	TRBJ1-2	TGTGCCACTAGCAAGAGCGGCGAGATGAGGCACACCTTC	CATSKSGEMRHTF
TRBV2	TRBD1	many	TRBJ1-1	TGTGCCAGCAGCGGGACAGGGAGCGGTACTGAAGCTTTCTTT	CASSGTGSGTEAFF
TRBV12-3/TRBV12-4	TRBD2	many	TRBJ2-1	TGTGCCAGCAGTTTAGCGAGGGCGGGAGGGCCCGTTGAGCAGTTCTTC	CASSLARAGGPVEQFF
TRBV20-1	-	-	TRBJ2-7	TGCAGTGCTAGAGCCCCAATGTGGGACACCCGCTACGAGCAGTACTTC	CSARAPMWDTRYEQYF
TRBV20-1	-	few	TRBJ2-2	TGCAGTGCTAGAGATTTTGGCAGGGGGGACACCGGGGAGCTGTTTTTT	CSARDFGRGDTGELFF
TRBV15	TRBD1	once	TRBJ2-2	TGTGCCACCAGCGGGACAGGGAGGTCCGGGGAGCTGTTTTTT	CATSGTGRSGELFF
TRBV20-1	-	-	TRBJ1-1	TGCAGTGCTAGGGGGACAACGAACACTGAAGCTTTCTTT	CSARGTTNTEAFF
TRBV6-1	-	many	TRBJ1-6	TGTGCCAGTAATGGGGGGTGGATGGATAATTCACCCCTCCACTTT	CASNGGWMDNSPLHF
TRBV6-2/TRBV6-3	TRBD2	many	TRBJ2-1	TGTGCCAGCAGGCTAGCGGCTTACAATGAGCAGTTCTTC	CASRLAAYNEQFF
TRBV5-8	-	many	TRBJ2-6	TGTGCCAGCAGCTTGGGGGAAACTGGGGCCAACGTCCTGACTTTC	CASSLGETGANVLTF
TRBV20-1	-	-	TRBJ1-2	TGCAGTGCTAGAGATCAAAGACGGGGTGGCTACACCTTC	CSARDQRRGGYTF
TRBV5-1	-	many	TRBJ1-2	TGCGCCAGCAGCTACCAACAGGGAAATGGCTACACCTTC	CASSYQQGNGYTF
TRBV19	TRBD1	many	TRBJ1-3	TGTGCCAGTAGTGTCGGGACAGCCCATACTGTTCACTCTGGAAACACCATATATTTT	CASSVGTAHTVHSGNTIYF
TRBV12-3/TRBV12-4	TRBD2	few	TRBJ2-3	TGTGCCAGCAGTTTGGGGGGACTAGCGGGAGTACAAGATACGCAGTATTTT	CASSLGGLAGVQDTQYF
TRBV29-1	-	-	TRBJ2-1	TGCAGCACGAAAGAGGGGGGGGCCTACAATGAGCAGTTCTTC	CSTKEGGAYNEQFF